This TCR beta chain was recovered during a study of shared clonotypes between healthy human individuals. Using immunoSEQ multiplex PCR, the repertoire was profiled, and TCRdb retains in-frame clones only, with some absent. The table lists some 2,000,000 clones, approximately 96% of them singletons, with 0.1% to 0.15% in the top ten. This CDR3 spans 14 amino acids. The V and J ends lost 2 bases and 8 bases respectively, with 12 bases between them. CDR1 is SNHLY and CDR2 is FYNNEI in the germline V gene. The clonotype comes from a man younger than 30 in good health. J is TRBJ1-4 and V is TRBV2; D may be TRBD1 (6 bases). What was sequenced was naive CD4+ T cells sorted from blood. Specified subset: CD45RA+ positively selected. This chain's CDR3 is CASSETGRQEKLFF. CDR3 DNA: TGTGCCAGCAGTGAAACAGGGCGGCAAGAAAAACTGTTTTTT. The entire variable domain, with the rest obtained from reference TRBV2 and TRBJ1-4, is as follows: EPEVTQTPSHQVTQMGQEVILRCVPISNHLYFYWYRQILGQKVEFLVSFYNNEISEKSEIFDDQFSVERPDGSNFTLKIRSTKLEDSAMYFCASSETGRQEKLFFGSGTQLSVL.